A single sample gave rise to the 10 T cell receptor beta chains below, sequenced in a study of T-cell memory formation after mild COVID-19. TCRdb analysed the 5' RACE reads with MiXCR anew, one entry per CDR3 protein. The data contain around 29,000 distinct CDR3 sequences, 16% of them singletons. The sequenced sample consisted of PBMCs or a T cell subset sorted from them (not recorded which). All receptors come from an adult who had mild COVID-19 (a few samples of this study predate the infection). Cell type and time point are not known.

This clonotype showed up many times. The chain carries TRBV5-1 and TRBJ2-6; 7 bases align to TRBD1. The CDR3 has 18 residues. Trimming cost V 0 bases and J 0 bases; bases outside gene matches: 6. CDR1 is SGHRS, CDR2 YFSETQ, per germline. This chain's CDR3 is CASSLDGTATSGANVLTF. The CDR3 DNA sequence: TGCGCCAGCAGCTTGGATGGGACAGCCACCTCTGGGGCCAACGTCCTGACTTTC.

This clonotype was seen repeatedly, ten times or more. The gene calls are TRBV6-5 and TRBJ2-7; 8 nucleotides line up with TRBD2. J gave up 7 bases and V 6 bases, and 14 bases lay outside the gene matches. The CDR3 contains 15 residues. Germline values: CDR1 MNHEY, CDR2 SVGAGI. The CDR3 DNA is TGTGCCAGCAGCCCCGGGGGTAGCGGGGCAGGTGAGCAGTACTTC. Its protein is CASSPGGSGAGEQYF.

This clonotype has ten or more counts. The chain joins TRBV12-3 or TRBV12-4 to TRBJ2-3; 9 positions agree with TRBD2. Trimming took 6 bases from V and 2 from J; bases not matched to a gene: 12. This CDR3 is built from 17 residues. CDR3 region: CASSTTKRGVTTDTQYF. CDR3 sequence (DNA): TGTGCCAGCAGCACTACTAAGCGGGGGGTAACCACAGATACGCAGTATTTT.

V and J are TRBV11-2 and TRBJ1-4, with 9 bases aligning to TRBD1. Losses at the gene ends were 1 base for V and 0 bases for J; bases not matched to a gene: 3. This CDR3 has 17 amino acids. In germline, CDR1 is SGHAT, CDR2 FQNNGV. This chain's CDR3 is CASSLVGQGPTNEKLFF. In nucleotides, the CDR3 is TGTGCCAGCAGCTTAGTGGGACAGGGACCAACTAATGAAAAACTGTTTTTT.

This clonotype has at least ten counts. The rearrangement links TRBV20-1 to TRBJ2-7, with 7 bases aligning to TRBD1. The V gene end was trimmed by 6 bases and the J gene end by 0 bases; junction bases not matched to a gene: 11. The CDR3 is made up of 15 amino acids. Germline loops: CDR1 DFQATT, CDR2 SNEGSKA (reference sequence). CDR3 region: CSALTGKHSSYEQYF. The DNA for the CDR3 is TGCAGTGCACTGACAGGGAAACACAGCTCCTACGAGCAGTACTTC.

The chain joins TRBV24-1 to TRBJ2-1, with D hard to call. Germline CDR1 is KGHDR and CDR2 is SFDVKD. The CDR3 length is 13 residues. V lost 6 bases and J lost 4, with 9 bases in between. DNA for the CDR3: TGTGCCACCAGTACCTCAGCTTACAATGAGCAGTTCTTC. Amino acids: CATSTSAYNEQFF.

This clonotype was counted ten times or more. The chain joins TRBV12-3 or TRBV12-4 to TRBJ1-4; 7 nucleotides align to TRBD1. This CDR3 contains 13 residues. V lost 4 bases and J lost 7; bases outside the gene matches: 3. For the CDR3, the DNA is TGTGCCAGCAGTTACAGGGGAAGTGAAAAACTGTTTTTT. Translating gives CASSYRGSEKLFF.

This clonotype was seen at least ten times. The rearrangement joins TRBV2 to TRBJ2-5, with 13 positions matching TRBD2. The CDR3 has 14 residues. After removal of 6 bases from V and 5 bases from J, the junction contained 3 bases not matched to a gene. From germline, CDR1 is SNHLY and CDR2 FYNNEI. This CDR3 is CASSPTSGRETQYF. Written as DNA, the CDR3 is TGTGCCAGCAGCCCGACTAGCGGGAGGGAGACCCAGTACTTC.

The chain combines TRBV7-2 with TRBJ2-7, with 7 bases lining up with TRBD2. This CDR3 comprises 15 residues. Losses at the gene ends were 1 base for V and 4 bases for J; bases not matched to a gene: 7. CDR1 and CDR2 (germline): SGHTA, FQGNSA. The CDR3 region has the DNA TGTGCCAGCAGCTTAGGTCCGGGGGGAGAGTACGAGCAGTACTTC. Its protein is CASSLGPGGEYEQYF.

The V gene is TRBV15, the J gene TRBJ1-1; 10 bases map to TRBD1. The germline V gene has CDR1 LNHNV and CDR2 YYDKDF (reference sequence). The CDR3 has 17 residues. Germline trimming cut 0 bases from V and 4 bases from J; bases unmatched to any gene: 8. CDR3 loop: CATSRDSGQGWSTEAFF. CDR3 in DNA: TGTGCCACCAGCAGAGATTCGGGACAGGGGTGGAGCACTGAAGCTTTCTTT.